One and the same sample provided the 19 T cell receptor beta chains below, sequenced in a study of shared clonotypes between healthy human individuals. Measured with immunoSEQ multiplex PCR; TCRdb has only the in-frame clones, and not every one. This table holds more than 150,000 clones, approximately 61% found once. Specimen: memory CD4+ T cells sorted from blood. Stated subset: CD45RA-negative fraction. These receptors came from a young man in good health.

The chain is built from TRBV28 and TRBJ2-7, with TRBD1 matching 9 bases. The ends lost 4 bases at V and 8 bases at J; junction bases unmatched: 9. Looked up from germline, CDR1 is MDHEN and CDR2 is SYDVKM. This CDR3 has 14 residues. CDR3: CASSSGDRATKQYF. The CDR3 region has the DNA TGTGCCAGCAGTTCCGGGGACAGGGCTACGAAGCAGTACTTC.

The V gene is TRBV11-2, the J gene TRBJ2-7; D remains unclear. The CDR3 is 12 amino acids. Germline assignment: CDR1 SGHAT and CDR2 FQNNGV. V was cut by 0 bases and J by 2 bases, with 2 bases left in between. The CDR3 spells CASSLETYEQYF. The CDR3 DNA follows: TGTGCCAGCAGCTTAGAAACCTACGAGCAGTACTTC.

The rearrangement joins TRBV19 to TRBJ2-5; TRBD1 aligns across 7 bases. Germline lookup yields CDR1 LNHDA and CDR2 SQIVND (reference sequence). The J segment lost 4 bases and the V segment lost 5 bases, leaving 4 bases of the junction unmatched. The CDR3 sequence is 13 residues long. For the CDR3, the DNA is TGTGCCAGTAGTGGACAGGCGGGAGAGACCCAGTACTTC. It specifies CASSGQAGETQYF.

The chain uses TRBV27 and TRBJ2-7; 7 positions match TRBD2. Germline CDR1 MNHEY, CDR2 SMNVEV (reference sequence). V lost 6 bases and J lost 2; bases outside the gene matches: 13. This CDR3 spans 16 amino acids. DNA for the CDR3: TGTGCCAGCAGCCCTTATTTCCTAGCGGTTACCTACGAGCAGTACTTC. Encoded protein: CASSPYFLAVTYEQYF.

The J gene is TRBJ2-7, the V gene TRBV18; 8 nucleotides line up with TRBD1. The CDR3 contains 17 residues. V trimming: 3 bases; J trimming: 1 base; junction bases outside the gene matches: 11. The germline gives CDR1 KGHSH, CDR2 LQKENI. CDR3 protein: CASSPPTPGQVSYEQYF. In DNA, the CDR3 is TGTGCCAGCTCACCGCCCACTCCGGGACAGGTTTCCTACGAGCAGTACTTC.

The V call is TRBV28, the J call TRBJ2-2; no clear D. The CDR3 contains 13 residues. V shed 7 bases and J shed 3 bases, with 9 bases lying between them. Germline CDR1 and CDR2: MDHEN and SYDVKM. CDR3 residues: CASKRLDTGELFF. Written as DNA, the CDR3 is TGTGCCAGCAAGAGGTTGGACACCGGGGAGCTGTTTTTT.

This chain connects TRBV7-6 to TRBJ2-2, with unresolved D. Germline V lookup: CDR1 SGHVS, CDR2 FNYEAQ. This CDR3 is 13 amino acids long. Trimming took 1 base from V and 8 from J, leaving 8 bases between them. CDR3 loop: CASSLEVGGELFF. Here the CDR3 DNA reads TGTGCCAGCAGCTTAGAAGTAGGGGGGGAGCTGTTTTTT.

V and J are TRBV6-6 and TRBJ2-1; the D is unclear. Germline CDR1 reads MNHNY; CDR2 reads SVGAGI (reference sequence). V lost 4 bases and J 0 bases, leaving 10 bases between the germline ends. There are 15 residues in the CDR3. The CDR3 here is CASSSQESSYNEQFF. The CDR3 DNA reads TGTGCCAGCAGTTCCCAGGAGAGCTCCTACAATGAGCAGTTCTTC.

The CDR3 spells CASSESGQFSNQPQHF. CDR3 in DNA: TGTGCCAGCAGTGAAAGTGGGCAGTTTAGCAATCAGCCCCAGCATTTT. The J gene is TRBJ1-5, the V gene TRBV6-1; D is uncertain. V dropped 2 bases and J dropped 0 bases, with 11 bases sitting between them. Germline CDR1 reads MNHNS; CDR2 reads SASEGT. The CDR3 has 16 residues.

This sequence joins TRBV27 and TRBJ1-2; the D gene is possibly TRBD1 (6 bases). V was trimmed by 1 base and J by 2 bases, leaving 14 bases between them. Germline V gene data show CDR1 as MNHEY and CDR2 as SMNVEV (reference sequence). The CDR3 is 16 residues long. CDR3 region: CASSLLRGGTNYGYTF. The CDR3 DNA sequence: TGTGCCAGCAGTTTATTGAGGGGGGGGACGAACTATGGCTACACCTTC.

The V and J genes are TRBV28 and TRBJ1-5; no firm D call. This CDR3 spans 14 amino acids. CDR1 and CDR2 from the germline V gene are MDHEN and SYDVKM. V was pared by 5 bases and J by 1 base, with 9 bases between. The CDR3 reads CASSTGGSNQPQHF. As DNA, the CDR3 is TGTGCCAGCAGTACTGGCGGGAGCAATCAGCCCCAGCATTTT.

CDR3 residues: CASSESKLAGVNTGELFF. The CDR3 DNA reads as TGTGCCAGCAGTGAATCAAAACTAGCGGGAGTTAACACCGGGGAGCTGTTTTTT. The V gene is TRBV25-1, the J gene TRBJ2-2, with 11 bases lining up with TRBD2. The CDR3 has 18 amino acids. Trimming removed 1 base from V and 2 bases from J; junction bases left unmatched: 6. The germline gives CDR1 MGHDK, CDR2 SYGVNS.

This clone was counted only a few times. Here the CDR3 DNA reads TGTGCCAGCAGCCAACCTACAGGGGCCTGGCTGGAGACCCAGTACTTC. This codes for CASSQPTGAWLETQYF. J is TRBJ2-5 and V is TRBV7-9, with TRBD1 matching 7 bases. J gave up 5 bases and V 5 bases, and 14 bases lay outside the gene matches. CDR1 SEHNR and CDR2 FQNEAQ come from the germline V gene (reference sequence). The CDR3 has 16 residues.

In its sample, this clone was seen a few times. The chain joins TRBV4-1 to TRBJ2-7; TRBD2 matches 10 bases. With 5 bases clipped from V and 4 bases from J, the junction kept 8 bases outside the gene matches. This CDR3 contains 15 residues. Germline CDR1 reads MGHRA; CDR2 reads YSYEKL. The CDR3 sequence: CASSYLAGALYEQYF. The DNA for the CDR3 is TGCGCCAGCAGCTATCTAGCGGGAGCGTTGTACGAGCAGTACTTC.

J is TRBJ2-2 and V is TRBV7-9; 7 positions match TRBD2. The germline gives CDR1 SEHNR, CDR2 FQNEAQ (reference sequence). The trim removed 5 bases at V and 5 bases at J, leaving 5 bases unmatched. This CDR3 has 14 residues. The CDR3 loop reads CASSPISGTGELFF. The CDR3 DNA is TGTGCCAGCAGCCCGATTAGCGGGACCGGGGAGCTGTTTTTT.

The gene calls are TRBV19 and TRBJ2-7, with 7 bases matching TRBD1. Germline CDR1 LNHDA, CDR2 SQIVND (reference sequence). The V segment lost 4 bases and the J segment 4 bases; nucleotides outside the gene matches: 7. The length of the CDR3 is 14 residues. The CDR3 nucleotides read TGTGCCAGTAGTACCGGGACAGCTTTTTACGAGCAGTACTTC. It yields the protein CASSTGTAFYEQYF.

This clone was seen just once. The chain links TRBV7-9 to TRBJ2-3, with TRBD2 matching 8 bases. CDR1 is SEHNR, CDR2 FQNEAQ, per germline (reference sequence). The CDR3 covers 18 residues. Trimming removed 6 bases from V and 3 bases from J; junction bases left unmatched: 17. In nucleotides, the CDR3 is TGTGCCAGCAGTATAAACGAGGGCGGCACTAGCGGAACAGATACGCAGTATTTT. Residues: CASSINEGGTSGTDTQYF.

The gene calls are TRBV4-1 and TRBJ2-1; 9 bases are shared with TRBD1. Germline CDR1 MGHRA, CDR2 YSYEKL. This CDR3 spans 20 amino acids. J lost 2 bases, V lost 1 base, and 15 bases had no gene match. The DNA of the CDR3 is TGCGCCAGCAGCCAAGGGGGGGGACAGGGACCATTTAAAACCTACAATGAGCAGTTCTTC. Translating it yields CASSQGGGQGPFKTYNEQFF.

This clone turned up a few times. As DNA, the CDR3 is TGCGCCAGCCCGGAGTATAGCAATCAGCCCCAGCATTTT. Translation: CASPEYSNQPQHF. The genes are TRBV5-1 and TRBJ1-5; D is ambiguous. This CDR3 has 13 residues. The germline V and J ends were trimmed by 7 bases and 0 bases, with 8 bases remaining between them. Looked up from germline, CDR1 is SGHRS and CDR2 is YFSETQ.